This T cell receptor (beta chain) was identified during a study of response to subunit inactivated influenza vaccine. Germline values: CDR1 MNHEY, CDR2 SMNVEV (reference sequence). The germline V and J ends were trimmed by 2 bases and 4 bases, with 11 bases remaining between them. The CDR3 sequence is 14 residues long. TCRdb re-called the RT-PCR reads with MiXCR, one entry per CDR3 protein. The repertoire includes hundreds of thousands of distinct CDR3 sequences, 11% to 15% of them detected once, and about 7.4% sits in the top ten. This clonotype has a handful of counts. Its antigen is currently unknown. General observations from the study: The authors offered the suggestion that each seasonal influenza vaccination recruits few new T cells.

The chain couples TRBV27 to TRBJ1-1, with D possibly TRBD1 on 5 matching bases. The material was PBMCs from blood, obtained around two weeks before vaccination. This TCR derives from a man aged 45-65 years who received an inactivated influenza vaccine. CDR3 bases: TGTGCCAGCAGTTTAGGCGGGGCGGCCACTGAAGCTTTCTTT. Amino acids: CASSLGGAATEAFF.